A selection of T cell receptor beta chains follows, all from one sample in a study of graft-versus-host responses after intestinal transplantation. Assay: immunoSEQ multiplex PCR; the TCRdb copy retains only in-frame clones and omits some. The sample lists about 100,000 clones, roughly 87% occurring once. No antigen has been assigned to these receptors. Here the sequenced sample was unstimulated CD4+ T cells sorted from spleen or lymph node cells, taken before transplant. These TCRs come from a human donor who was the organ donor for an intestinal transplant. The CDR3 runs from the conserved cysteine through the conserved F or W.

>TRBV30|TRBJ1-2
CAWSVFSDRPNYGYTF
>TRBV5-4|TRBJ2-1
CASKGWEYNEQFF
>TRBV6-1|TRBJ1-6
CASSEGTGHNSPLHF
>TRBV7-2|TRBJ2-1
CASSLEASSSYNEQFF
>TRBV18|TRBJ1-1
CASSPPTVMNTEAFF
>TRBV5-6|TRBJ2-7
CASSLALPTYEQYF
>TRBV5-1|TRBJ2-7
CASSSISSSYEQYF
>TRBV6-1|TRBJ1-5
CASSPLPNQPQHF
>TRBV19|TRBJ1-6
CASSEGSYNSPLHF
>TRBV13|TRBJ2-3
CASSLERTDTQYF
>TRBV9|TRBJ2-3
CASSLSPGRTDTQYF
>TRBV19|TRBJ1-1
CASKLNTEAFF
>TRBV7-2|TRBJ2-1
CASSLASGLSYNEQFF
>TRBV2|TRBJ1-6
CASSGDSPLHF